This TCR beta chain was sequenced in a study of T cell responses to AZD1222 COVID-19 vaccine. The method was immunoSEQ multiplex PCR; TCRdb's version includes in-frame clones alone and lacks a portion of them. This sample has around 120,000 clones, with 88% found just once. Worth noting for this clone: Its antigen is currently unknown.

V lost 5 bases and J lost 1, with 8 bases in between. This CDR3 is built from 13 residues. Overall study results and limits: White British donors predominated, females outnumbered males, and clonal diversity was possibly underestimated. It was only after the peak T cell response that any repertoires were sampled. Receipt of two AZD1222 doses was followed by a rise in Spike-specific TCR breadth and depth.

The rearrangement joins TRBV12-3 or TRBV12-4 to TRBJ1-1, with TRBD1 as a possible D gene (5 bases). This TCR came from an adult in good health. The sample was peripheral blood, taken on day 0 of MenACWY control vaccination. CDR3 sequence (DNA): TGTGCCAGCAGTGACCAGGGGAACACTGAAGCTTTCTTT. This encodes CASSDQGNTEAFF.